This TCR beta chain was profiled in a study of blood T cell repertoires in COVID-19. Per the germline V gene, CDR1 is SGHKS and CDR2 is YYEKEE (reference sequence). V lost 0 bases and J lost 2, with 15 bases in between. This CDR3 comprises 17 residues. Assay: immunoSEQ multiplex PCR; the TCRdb copy retains only in-frame clones and omits some. This sample has 200,000 to 250,000 clones, with 80% to 95% found just once. Source material: peripheral blood. This sequence was found in a man in his fifties or sixties with COVID-19, enrolled during active disease. V is TRBV5-5 and J is TRBJ1-5; D is unresolved. CDR3 residues: CASSLARMEPRNQPQHF. CDR3 DNA sequence: TGTGCCAGCAGCTTGGCCCGAATGGAGCCCCGCAATCAGCCCCAGCATTTT.